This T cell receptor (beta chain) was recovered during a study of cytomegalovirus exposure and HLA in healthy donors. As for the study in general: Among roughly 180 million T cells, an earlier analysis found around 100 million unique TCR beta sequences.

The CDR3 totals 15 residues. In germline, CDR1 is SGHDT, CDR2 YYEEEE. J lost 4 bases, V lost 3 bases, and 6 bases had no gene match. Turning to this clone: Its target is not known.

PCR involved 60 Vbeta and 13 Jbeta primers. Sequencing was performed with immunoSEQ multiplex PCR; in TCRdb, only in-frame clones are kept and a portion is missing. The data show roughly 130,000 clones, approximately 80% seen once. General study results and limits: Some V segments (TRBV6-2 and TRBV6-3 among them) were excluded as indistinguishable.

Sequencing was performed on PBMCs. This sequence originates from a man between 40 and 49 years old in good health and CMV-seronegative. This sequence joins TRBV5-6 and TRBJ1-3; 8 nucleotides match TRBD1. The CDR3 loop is CASSYGQGGGNTIYF. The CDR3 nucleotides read TGTGCCAGCAGCTATGGACAGGGCGGGGGAAACACCATATATTTT.